This T cell receptor beta chain is from a study of T-cell memory formation after mild COVID-19. Findings and limits, study-wide: Clones contracting day 15 to 85 were balanced CD4/CD8; later expanders leaned CD4+.

TCRdb independently ran MiXCR on the 5' RACE reads; one entry per CDR3 protein. The sample carries roughly 600,000 distinct CDR3 sequences, around 17% recorded once. This CDR3 has 14 residues. Germline-derived CDR1 and CDR2 are DFQATT and SNEGSKA (reference sequence). Trimming removed 5 bases from V and 0 bases from J, with 12 bases in between. With respect to this clonotype: Its antigen is undetermined.

The sequenced material came from PBMCs or a T cell subset sorted from them (not recorded which). The clonotype originates from an adult woman who had mild COVID-19 (a few samples of this study predate the infection). Cell type and time point are not known. This sequence joins TRBV20-1 and TRBJ2-3; D is undetermined. Here the CDR3 DNA reads TGCAGTGCTGGAGCCTTGGGTAGCACAGATACGCAGTATTTT. This encodes CSAGALGSTDTQYF.